A single sample is the source of the 25 T cell receptor beta chains below, sequenced in a study of T cells in Graves' hyperthyroidism and ophthalmopathy. Regions amplified from RNA transcripts were the TCR beta CDR3 regions. First-round RT-PCR targeting the TCR CDR3 was performed with the HTBI primer set. TCRdb used MiXCR to reprocess the multiplex PCR reads, holding one entry per CDR3 protein. The repertoire holds over 700,000 distinct CDR3 sequences, with roughly a third as singletons. Sequenced input: blood. The receptors here all came from a middle-aged woman with Graves' hyperthyroidism.

This clonotype was counted many times. V and J are TRBV7-2 and TRBJ1-3; 7 bases match TRBD1. Germline V gene data show CDR1 as SGHTA and CDR2 as FQGNSA. The CDR3 is made up of 15 amino acids. Trimming at V came to 1 base and at J to 4 bases, leaving 4 bases not matched to a gene. The DNA of the CDR3 is TGTGCCAGCAGCTTAGACAGGGGTGGCGGAAACACCATATATTTT. As protein: CASSLDRGGGNTIYF.

The chain couples TRBV6-1 to TRBJ2-7; TRBD1 matches at 10 bases. Trimming cost V 5 bases and J 7 bases; bases outside gene matches: 5. Germline loops: CDR1 MNHNS, CDR2 SASEGT. The CDR3 length is 13 residues. DNA of the CDR3: TGTGCCAGCAGTAGACAGGGGGCTGGGGAGCAGTACTTC. As protein: CASSRQGAGEQYF.

On this clonotype: Being one base from a much bigger clone, this may be a read error. The rearrangement uses TRBV5-4 and TRBJ1-6; 7 nucleotides align to TRBD1. Germline-derived CDR1 and CDR2 are SGHNT and YYREEE (reference sequence). The junction had 8 bases not matched to a gene; V was cut back by 0 bases and J by 11 bases. This CDR3 has 15 amino acids. The CDR3 is CASSLETGWNPPLHF. The CDR3 DNA reads as TGTGCCAGCAGCTTGGAGACAGGGTGGAATCCACCCCTCCACTTT.

This clonotype is a singleton in its sample. The chain has TRBV20-1 and TRBJ1-1, with D unresolved. Trimming took 2 bases from V and 2 from J, leaving 3 bases between them. This CDR3 contains 11 residues. Per germline, CDR1 DFQATT and CDR2 SNEGSKA (reference sequence). CDR3 nucleotides: TGCAGTGCTAGACGAAACACTGAAGCTTTCTTT. Residues: CSARRNTEAFF.

The chain links TRBV4-2 to TRBJ1-2; 9 nucleotides match TRBD1. The CDR3 is 16 residues long. The germline gives CDR1 LGHNA, CDR2 YNFKEQ. V lost 3 bases and J lost 6; bases outside the gene matches: 11. The CDR3 is CASSQGLDRGNNGYTF. DNA of the CDR3: TGTGCCAGCAGCCAGGGATTGGACAGGGGAAATAATGGCTACACCTTC.

This clonotype has a handful of counts. One end of the junction does not line up with germline, which may come from a read error. This chain links TRBV10-3 with TRBJ2-7, with D possibly being TRBD1 (6 bases). This CDR3 region has 15 residues. Germline V gene lookup returns CDR1 ENHRY and CDR2 SYGVKD. CDR3: CASSHGYRVNYEQYF. CDR3 DNA: TGTGCCAGCAGTCACGGGTACAGGGTCAACTACGAGCAGTACTTC.

This clonotype was seen ten or more times. The chain links TRBV20-1 to TRBJ2-2, with D hard to call. Between the trimmed V and J ends, which lost 3 bases and 0 bases, there was a span of 8 bases. The CDR3 contains 14 residues. The germline CDR1 and CDR2 sequences are DFQATT and SNEGSKA (reference sequence). The CDR3 sequence: CSARGQSNTGELFF. The CDR3 region has the DNA TGCAGTGCTAGGGGCCAGTCGAACACCGGGGAGCTGTTTTTT.

There are a few counts of this clonotype. The chain has TRBV3-1 and TRBJ1-2; TRBD1 is a possible D gene (6 bases). In germline, CDR1 is LGHDT, CDR2 YNNKEL (reference sequence). Trimming removed 2 bases at V and 5 bases at J, with 12 bases between. The CDR3 totals 14 residues. The CDR3 sequence: CASSQQGTHYGYTF. The CDR3 nucleotides are TGTGCCAGCAGCCAACAAGGGACACATTATGGCTACACCTTC.

This clonotype was seen a handful of times. The gene calls are TRBV28 and TRBJ2-7, with D perhaps TRBD1 or TRBD2 (5 bases each). The CDR3 length is 18 residues. Germline V gene data show CDR1 as MDHEN and CDR2 as SYDVKM. The V end was cut by 8 bases, the J end by 6 bases, with 32 bases between. CDR3 protein: CASVSAKLGNRDGPEQYF. CDR3 sequence (DNA): TGTGCCAGCGTCAGCGCGAAGCTGGGCAACCGGGACGGCCCCGAGCAGTACTTC.

This clonotype was observed many times. The CDR3 reads CASAGQAYEQYF. Here the CDR3 DNA reads TGCGCCAGTGCAGGACAGGCCTACGAGCAGTACTTC. This chain connects TRBV10-1 to TRBJ2-7; the match to TRBD1 covers 7 bases. The CDR3 consists of 12 residues. CDR1 is WNHNN, CDR2 SYGVQD, per germline (reference sequence). V lost 9 bases, J lost 2 bases, and 4 bases stayed unmatched.

V and J are TRBV19 and TRBJ1-2; D gene uncertain. Germline assignment: CDR1 LNHDA and CDR2 SQIVND (reference sequence). This CDR3 has 18 amino acids. V lost 8 bases and J 2 bases, leaving 27 bases between the germline ends. CDR3 sequence reads: CASVRYHQSSGSNYGYTF. CDR3 coding DNA: TGTGCCAGTGTACGTTACCACCAAAGTTCCGGGTCAAACTATGGCTACACCTTC.

About this clonotype: A much larger clone differs by one base, so this may be a read error. The CDR3 ends on some other residue instead of the conserved phenylalanine or tryptophan, so this is likely a read error. The chain joins TRBV24-1 to TRBJ1-1; D is unresolved. The CDR3 consists of 15 residues. V lost 6 bases to trimming and J lost 1 base, with 14 bases between them. Germline assignment: CDR1 KGHDR and CDR2 SFDVKD. CDR3 loop: CATSSSISQNTEAFV. CDR3 nucleotide sequence: TGTGCCACCAGTAGCTCTATCAGCCAGAACACTGAAGCTTTCGTT.

This clonotype appeared many times. The chain is built from TRBV7-2 and TRBJ2-5; D is possibly TRBD2 (5 bases). V dropped 5 bases and J dropped 4 bases, with 14 bases sitting between them. CDR1 SGHTA and CDR2 FQGNSA come from the germline V gene. The CDR3 length is 14 residues. The CDR3 nucleotides are TGTGCCAGCAGCCCCACGGCTAGCATAGAGACCCAGTACTTC. Amino acids: CASSPTASIETQYF.

The chain has TRBV20-1 and TRBJ2-7; D gene unclear. Trimming removed 8 bases at V and 5 bases at J, with 19 bases between. The CDR3 extends over 13 amino acids. From germline, CDR1 is DFQATT and CDR2 SNEGSKA (reference sequence). The CDR3 is CSYSPPGVDEQYF. The CDR3, as DNA: TGCAGTTACTCACCGCCAGGCGTCGACGAGCAGTACTTC.

This clonotype was picked up a small number of times. The V gene is TRBV6-4, the J gene TRBJ1-6; D remains unclear. This CDR3 is 14 amino acids long. With 8 bases removed from V and 0 bases from J, the gap between germline ends came to 8 bases. Germline V gives CDR1 MRHNA, CDR2 SNTAGT. For the CDR3, the DNA is TGTGCCAGCGCGAGCGGCTCCTATAATTCACCCCTCCACTTT. Amino acid sequence: CASASGSYNSPLHF.

This chain joins TRBV13 and TRBJ2-7, with a weak D call TRBD1 (5 bases). V was clipped by 0 bases and J by 6 bases, with 9 bases between them. Germline CDR1 and CDR2: PRHDT and FYEKMQ (reference sequence). This CDR3 has 13 residues. The CDR3 loop reads CASSLGGPLEQYF. CDR3 sequence (DNA): TGTGCCAGCAGCTTAGGGGGGCCTCTCGAGCAGTACTTC. The variable domain in full, with the rest retrieved from reference TRBV13 and TRBJ2-7, is AAGVIQSPRHLIKEKRETATLKCYPIPRHDTVYWYQQGPGQDPQFLISFYEKMQSDKGSIPDRFSAQQFSDYHSELNMSSLELGDSALYFCASSLGGPLEQYFGPGTRLTVT.

This clonotype was recorded at least ten times. This chain links TRBV7-9 with TRBJ2-7; no reliable D call. The V end lost 5 bases, the J end lost 4 bases, and 15 bases lay between the germline ends. Germline CDR1 SEHNR, CDR2 FQNEAQ (reference sequence). The CDR3 extends over 14 amino acids. As DNA, the CDR3 is TGTGCCAGCAGCCCCAGGACCGGACCTTACGAGCAGTACTTC. Protein product: CASSPRTGPYEQYF.

This clonotype showed up just a few times. This chain uses TRBV2 with TRBJ1-5, with 8 bases lining up with TRBD1. Losses at the gene ends were 8 bases for V and 3 bases for J; bases not matched to a gene: 12. Germline V gene data show CDR1 as SNHLY and CDR2 as FYNNEI. There are 16 residues in the CDR3. CDR3 coding DNA: TGTGCCAGCTCGAGCCCGGGGACAGGAAACAATCAGCCCCAGCATTTT. Protein: CASSSPGTGNNQPQHF.

With respect to this clonotype: Sequence at one end of the junction differs from germline and may be a read error. J is TRBJ2-5 and V is TRBV7-8, with D maybe TRBD2 (5 bases). Germline V gene data show CDR1 as SGHVS and CDR2 as FQNEAQ. This CDR3 region has 11 residues. CDR3 coding DNA: TGCAGCGCGAGGGTCGATGAGACCCAGTACTTC. Its translation: CSARVDETQYF.

The rearrangement uses TRBV13 and TRBJ1-1; no definite D call. Trimming left V 5 bases short and J 6 bases short, with 10 bases between. CDR3 length: 12 amino acids. Germline V lookup: CDR1 PRHDT, CDR2 FYEKMQ (reference sequence). The chain's CDR3 is CASSPHSSEAFF. Written as DNA, the CDR3 is TGTGCCAGCAGCCCTCATTCTTCTGAAGCTTTCTTT. Drawing the rest from reference TRBV13 and TRBJ1-1, the complete variable domain is AAGVIQSPRHLIKEKRETATLKCYPIPRHDTVYWYQQGPGQDPQFLISFYEKMQSDKGSIPDRFSAQQFSDYHSELNMSSLELGDSALYFCASSPHSSEAFFGQGTRLTVV.

The chain links TRBV10-3 to TRBJ1-5; 9 bases fit TRBD1. Germline CDR1 reads ENHRY; CDR2 reads SYGVKD. This CDR3 comprises 15 residues. Germline trimming cut 6 bases from V and 11 bases from J; bases unmatched to any gene: 14. The CDR3 nucleotides are TGTGCCATCAGGGCTGGGGACAGGGAGCCAGAGACCCAGCATTTT. Translated, it gives CAIRAGDREPETQHF.

Worth noting for this clonotype: A much larger clone is a single base away; this may be a read error. The chain recombines TRBV9 with TRBJ1-2; D unclear. V was pared by 0 bases and J by 11 bases, with 8 bases between. CDR1 is SGDLS, CDR2 YYNGEE, per germline. The CDR3 length is 11 residues. CDR3 amino acids: CASSVGTSYTF. CDR3 DNA sequence: TGTGCCAGCAGCGTAGGGACCAGTTACACCTTC.

This clonotype was found many times. The V call is TRBV20-1, the J call TRBJ1-6; D perhaps matches TRBD1 (5 bases). Per germline, CDR1 DFQATT and CDR2 SNEGSKA (reference sequence). This CDR3 region has 15 residues. The V and J ends lost 6 bases and 9 bases respectively, with 21 bases between them. DNA for the CDR3: TGCAGTGCCATCCTCGACAGCGGGCTGAGTTCACCCCTCCACTTT. Residues: CSAILDSGLSSPLHF.

This chain uses TRBV10-3 with TRBJ2-6; the match to TRBD1 covers 9 bases. Germline trimming cut 11 bases from V and 2 bases from J; bases unmatched to any gene: 10. CDR3 length equals 16 residues. Germline CDR1 and CDR2: ENHRY and SYGVKD. The CDR3 sequence: CACYGQGNPGANVLTF. In DNA form, the CDR3 reads TGTGCCTGTTACGGACAGGGGAACCCTGGGGCCAACGTCCTGACTTTC.

This clonotype was observed many times. This chain uses TRBV5-4 with TRBJ2-2; no reliable D call. Trimming removed 4 bases at V and 5 bases at J, with 18 bases between. The CDR3 is 16 amino acids. Germline assignment: CDR1 SGHNT and CDR2 YYREEE (reference sequence). The CDR3 bases are TGTGCCAGCAGCCCCACGTCCTACGGGTCTACCGGGGAGCTGTTTTTT. It translates to CASSPTSYGSTGELFF.